This T cell receptor (beta chain) was captured in a study of OX40 agonist ivuxolimab in advanced cancers. Using immunoSEQ multiplex PCR, the repertoire was profiled, and TCRdb retains in-frame clones only, with some absent. The data show about 98,000 clones, approximately 93% seen once. CDR3 length equals 22 residues. V dropped 2 bases and J dropped 2; count of bases not matched to a gene: 20. Germline CDR1 is MDHEN and CDR2 is SYDVKM. This receptor was identified in an adult with an advanced solid tumor such as melanoma, head and neck, liver or kidney cancer. This specimen consisted of CD4+ or CD8+ T cells sorted from blood, obtained in a trial of the OX40 agonist ivuxolimab. V is TRBV28 and J is TRBJ2-3; TRBD2 matches at 12 bases. The CDR3 loop is CASSLPLSPGTSGSTNTDTQYF. The CDR3 DNA is TGTGCCAGCAGTTTACCCCTATCCCCCGGGACTAGCGGGTCTACTAACACAGATACGCAGTATTTT.